The 30 T cell receptor beta chains presented below share a single source sample, sequenced in a study of T-cell reconstitution after alpha-beta-depleted transplantation in children. Preparing the TCRbeta library involved the use of unique molecular identifiers. TCRdb passed the PCR reads through MiXCR, listing each CDR3 protein once. Here the sample spans hundreds of thousands of distinct CDR3 sequences, 15% to 20% being singletons. The sample consisted of PBMCs, mostly from graft donor cells, taken 360 days after TCRalphabeta/CD19-depleted stem cell transplant. The origin of the receptors is a boy under three years old who had a stem cell transplant for Wiskott-Aldrich syndrome, so the T cells may come from the graft donor.

This clonotype was observed a handful of times. The chain carries TRBV20-1 and TRBJ2-3; unclear D gene. The CDR3 spans 14 residues. Germline V gene lookup returns CDR1 DFQATT and CDR2 SNEGSKA (reference sequence). V lost 0 bases to trimming and J lost 4 bases, with 11 bases between them. The CDR3 DNA reads as TGCAGTGCTAGAGATTTTCAAGGGTCAGATACGCAGTATTTT. It encodes CSARDFQGSDTQYF.

This clonotype turned up a few times. This sequence joins TRBV20-1 and TRBJ1-2; no clear D. CDR1 is DFQATT, CDR2 SNEGSKA, per germline (reference sequence). V shed 3 bases and J shed 3 bases, with 11 bases lying between them. There are 13 residues in the CDR3. The CDR3 region has the DNA TGCAGTGCTAGTTCTTACAGTTACTATGGCTACACCTTC. Protein: CSASSYSYYGYTF.

V is TRBV6-2 or TRBV6-3 and J is TRBJ2-2; 8 nucleotides agree with TRBD1. V gave up 2 bases and J gave up 5 bases; unmatched junction bases: 10. The CDR3 has 17 amino acids. The germline V gene has CDR1 MNHEY and CDR2 SVGEGT. The CDR3 nucleotides read TGTGCCAGCAGTTACCCCCCCAGGGGGCGCCCAACCGGGGAGCTGTTTTTT. Its translation: CASSYPPRGRPTGELFF.

The chain joins TRBV30 to TRBJ2-5, with 8 bases identical to TRBD1. The CDR3 totals 13 residues. Per the germline V gene, CDR1 is GTSNPN and CDR2 is SVGIG (reference sequence). The V segment lost 4 bases and the J segment 5 bases; nucleotides outside the gene matches: 6. The CDR3 bases are TGTGCCTGGAACCCGACAGGGGTGGAGACCCAGTACTTC. It specifies CAWNPTGVETQYF.

There are a few counts of this clonotype. The chain couples TRBV5-1 to TRBJ2-7; TRBD1 aligns across 11 bases. Germline-derived CDR1 and CDR2 are SGHRS and YFSETQ. The V and J ends lost 3 bases and 0 bases, in that order; junction bases with no gene match: 8. CDR3 length equals 17 residues. DNA of the CDR3: TGCGCCAGCAGCTCCGGGACAGGGGGATGGTTCTCCTACGAGCAGTACTTC. This codes for CASSSGTGGWFSYEQYF.

The CDR3 is CSARDYRPHYTGELFF. CDR3 coding DNA: TGCAGTGCTAGAGATTACAGGCCTCATTACACCGGGGAGCTGTTTTTT. V is TRBV20-1 and J is TRBJ2-2; D is perhaps TRBD1 (5 bases). V gave up 0 bases and J gave up 3 bases, with 14 bases separating them. The CDR3 length is 16 residues. Germline assignment: CDR1 DFQATT and CDR2 SNEGSKA (reference sequence).

This clonotype was picked up a small number of times. The chain combines TRBV10-3 with TRBJ1-4; 11 nucleotides align to TRBD1. The germline V gene encodes CDR1 ENHRY and CDR2 SYGVKD. V was pared by 6 bases and J by 7 bases, with 7 bases of the junction left unmatched. The CDR3 runs 15 residues. The CDR3 is CAISADRGPSEKLFF. In nucleotides, the CDR3 is TGTGCCATCAGCGCGGACAGGGGGCCAAGTGAAAAACTGTTTTTT.

In this sample, this clonotype turned up a few times. This rearrangement joins TRBV6-1 to TRBJ2-2; D is possibly TRBD1 (6 bases). CDR3 length: 15 residues. From germline, CDR1 is MNHNS and CDR2 SASEGT. V dropped 8 bases and J dropped 4 bases, with 17 bases sitting between them. CDR3 sequence reads: CASGTGTLFTGELFF. DNA of the CDR3: TGTGCCAGCGGCACGGGGACACTTTTCACCGGGGAGCTGTTTTTT.

This clonotype has just a few counts. This chain uses TRBV21-1 with TRBJ2-5; the table's D gene call, TRBD2, was not cross checked with the DNA. TRBV21-1 is deemed a pseudogene. The CDR3 runs to 16 residues. The CDR3 protein is CASSLRVEGRQETQYF. CDR3 in DNA: TGTGCCAGCAGCTTAAGGGTGGAGGGCCGACAAGAGACCCAGTACTTC.

This clonotype was seen a few times. The chain has TRBV20-1 and TRBJ2-7; tentatively, D is TRBD2 (6 bases). The CDR3 has 14 amino acids. The germline V gene has CDR1 DFQATT and CDR2 SNEGSKA (reference sequence). With 3 bases removed from V and 2 bases from J, the gap between germline ends came to 14 bases. The CDR3 region has the DNA TGCAGTGCTAGGTGGGCGGGGAGCACCTACGAGCAGTACTTC. The encoded protein is CSARWAGSTYEQYF.

The chain carries TRBV12-3 or TRBV12-4 and TRBJ1-1, with 9 bases aligning to TRBD1. CDR3 length equals 15 residues. V lost 7 bases to trimming and J lost 2 bases; unmatched junction nucleotides: 8. The CDR3 region is CASKNRGHVNTEAFF. DNA for the CDR3: TGTGCCAGCAAGAACAGGGGGCATGTTAACACTGAAGCTTTCTTT.

This clonotype was counted ten times or more. The rearrangement uses TRBV12-3 or TRBV12-4 and TRBJ1-1, with D uncertain. The CDR3 is made up of 14 amino acids. V was clipped by 1 base and J by 1 base, with 7 bases between them. The chain's CDR3 is CASSLGTTNTEAFF. For the CDR3, the DNA is TGTGCCAGCAGTTTAGGGACGACGAACACTGAAGCTTTCTTT.

This clonotype was picked up a small number of times. This chain joins TRBV12-3 or TRBV12-4 and TRBJ1-5, with a possible D match to TRBD1 (6 bases). With 3 bases removed from V and 3 bases from J, the gap between germline ends came to 12 bases. CDR3 length: 15 residues. Here the CDR3 DNA reads TGTGCCAGCAGTTTGGGGGGACACCCCAATCAGCCCCAGCATTTT. It yields the protein CASSLGGHPNQPQHF.

This clonotype was seen a few times. The chain recombines TRBV10-1 with TRBJ2-7, with a possible D match to TRBD1 (6 bases). V shed 8 bases and J shed 1 base, with 9 bases lying between them. Looked up from germline, CDR1 is WNHNN and CDR2 is SYGVQD (reference sequence). The CDR3 runs 12 residues. The CDR3 spells CASGGQSYEQYF. CDR3 coding DNA: TGCGCCAGCGGGGGACAATCCTACGAGCAGTACTTC.

This clonotype showed up many times. V and J are TRBV5-6 and TRBJ2-3; 7 bases are shared with TRBD2. This CDR3 spans 15 amino acids. The V and J ends lost 4 bases and 1 base, in that order; junction bases with no gene match: 6. In germline, CDR1 is SGHDT, CDR2 YYEEEE. In DNA, the CDR3 is TGTGCCAGCAGCGGCCTAGCGGCAGGCACAGATACGCAGTATTTT. Translating gives CASSGLAAGTDTQYF.

There are a few counts of this clonotype. J is TRBJ2-7 and V is TRBV11-2; 8 bases map to TRBD2. Germline loops: CDR1 SGHAT, CDR2 FQNNGV. V was clipped by 3 bases and J by 3 bases; unmatched bases: 13. This CDR3 comprises 17 residues. In DNA form, the CDR3 reads TGTGCCAGCAGCTTGGGCCGGGGTAGCGGGGTGAACTACGAGCAGTACTTC. It yields the protein CASSLGRGSGVNYEQYF.

The chain carries TRBV7-2 and TRBJ2-3; TRBD2 matches at 7 bases. This CDR3 comprises 13 residues. The germline V gene encodes CDR1 SGHTA and CDR2 FQGNSA. After removal of 4 bases from V and 10 bases from J, the junction contained 8 bases not matched to a gene. Here the CDR3 reads CASSYLAGEPQYF. Here the CDR3 DNA reads TGTGCCAGCAGCTACCTCGCGGGAGAGCCGCAGTATTTT.

This clonotype was counted once. The rearrangement joins TRBV29-1 to TRBJ2-3; no definite D call. The CDR3 runs to 13 residues. Germline CDR1 is SQVTM and CDR2 is ANQGSEA. V lost 7 bases, J lost 7 bases, and 18 bases lay in between. The CDR3 coding sequence is TGCAGCGCCCTGACTGGCAGACAAAATACGCAGTATTTT. Translated: CSALTGRQNTQYF.

This clonotype has just a few counts. The gene calls are TRBV5-1 and TRBJ2-1, with D unclear. The CDR3 is 15 residues long. V was pared by 2 bases and J by 5 bases, with 14 bases between. Germline CDR1 reads SGHRS; CDR2 reads YFSETQ. The CDR3: CASSFAGGRNNEQFF. The CDR3 region has the DNA TGCGCCAGCAGCTTCGCAGGCGGCCGGAACAATGAGCAGTTCTTC.

This clonotype was observed a single time. The gene calls are TRBV30 and TRBJ1-5; a possible D gene is TRBD1 (5 bases). Trimming cost V 0 bases and J 0 bases, with 9 bases left between them. The CDR3 spans 15 residues. CDR1 and CDR2 from the germline V gene are GTSNPN and SVGIG (reference sequence). In DNA, the CDR3 is TGTGCCTGGAGTGTGGGACCTTATAGCAATCAGCCCCAGCATTTT. Residues: CAWSVGPYSNQPQHF.

The rearrangement links TRBV29-1 to TRBJ2-1; D is uncertain. Germline values: CDR1 SQVTM, CDR2 ANQGSEA. The CDR3 is 18 residues long. The V end was cut by 0 bases, the J end by 3 bases, with 21 bases between. The CDR3 DNA follows: TGCAGCGTTGAAGATCAGAGGTCTTGGAGAAAGGGCTACAATGAGCAGTTCTTC. This encodes CSVEDQRSWRKGYNEQFF.

This clonotype was detected only a few times. The chain joins TRBV4-1 to TRBJ2-7; 8 nucleotides line up with TRBD2. The CDR3 runs to 14 residues. Germline V gene sequence: CDR1 MGHRA, CDR2 YSYEKL. J gave up 2 bases and V 3 bases, and 3 bases lay outside the gene matches. DNA for the CDR3: TGCGCCAGCAGCCACGGGACTAGTGCCTACGAGCAGTACTTC. This encodes CASSHGTSAYEQYF.

This chain joins TRBV15 and TRBJ1-1; D gene ambiguous. Trimming removed 4 bases from V and 1 base from J, with 7 bases in between. Germline CDR1 reads LNHNV; CDR2 reads YYDKDF (reference sequence). The CDR3 is 13 amino acids. The CDR3 region is CATSINGNTEAFF. The CDR3 coding sequence is TGTGCCACCAGCATAAACGGGAACACTGAAGCTTTCTTT.

This clonotype has a handful of counts. This chain links TRBV4-2 with TRBJ2-1, with TRBD2 matching over 7 bases. The V and J ends lost 1 base and 6 bases, in that order; junction bases with no gene match: 6. CDR3 length: 15 residues. Germline values: CDR1 LGHNA, CDR2 YNFKEQ. The CDR3 region has the DNA TGTGCCAGCAGCCAAGTCTCACGCGGGGGCAATGAGCAGTTCTTC. Protein: CASSQVSRGGNEQFF.

DNA for the CDR3: TGCGCCAGCAGCTTGGCAAAGGCTAGCGGATACTACGAGCAGTACTTC. Translating it yields CASSLAKASGYYEQYF. The J gene is TRBJ2-7, the V gene TRBV5-1; 7 bases map to TRBD2. Germline trimming cut 0 bases from V and 3 bases from J; bases unmatched to any gene: 9. CDR3 length: 16 residues. The germline CDR1 and CDR2 sequences are SGHRS and YFSETQ.

The chain combines TRBV6-2 or TRBV6-3 with TRBJ2-1, with 7 bases matching TRBD2. Germline CDR1 and CDR2: MNHEY and SVGEGT. This CDR3 is built from 16 residues. Trimming cost V 0 bases and J 4 bases; bases outside gene matches: 6. CDR3 protein: CASSYSRAGRYNEQFF. The CDR3 nucleotides are TGTGCCAGCAGTTACTCGAGAGCGGGAAGGTACAATGAGCAGTTCTTC.

This clonotype was found many times. The J gene is TRBJ2-5, the V gene TRBV20-1; TRBD1 aligns across 8 bases. This CDR3 region has 15 residues. Germline assignment: CDR1 DFQATT and CDR2 SNEGSKA (reference sequence). The trim removed 4 bases at V and 3 bases at J, leaving 10 bases unmatched. The DNA of the CDR3 is TGCAGTGCTATAAGACAGGGGAAGATTGAAGAGACCCAGTACTTC. Its protein product is CSAIRQGKIEETQYF.

This chain connects TRBV20-1 to TRBJ2-3, with 13 bases fitting TRBD2. The CDR3 is made up of 13 amino acids. Germline trimming cut 6 bases from V and 5 bases from J; bases unmatched to any gene: 2. Per the germline V gene, CDR1 is DFQATT and CDR2 is SNEGSKA (reference sequence). The CDR3: CSAGTSGIDTQYF. CDR3 coding DNA: TGCAGTGCCGGGACTAGCGGGATAGATACGCAGTATTTT.

CDR3 DNA sequence: TGTGCCAGCAGCTTTCTCCGGGACAGGGAAAGCCTCTCCTACGAGCAGTACTTC. This encodes CASSFLRDRESLSYEQYF. This chain links TRBV6-2 or TRBV6-3 with TRBJ2-7, with 9 bases lining up with TRBD1. Germline lookup yields CDR1 MNHEY and CDR2 SVGEGT. V shed 6 bases, J shed 0 bases, and the junction held 15 bases outside the gene matches. This CDR3 spans 18 amino acids.

This clonotype occurred a few times. The CDR3 DNA is TGTGCCAGCAGAGAAATGGGAAACACCATATATTTT. It translates to CASREMGNTIYF. The gene calls are TRBV6-6 and TRBJ1-3; no clear D gene. Trimming shortened V by 6 bases and J by 4 bases, and 7 bases separated the two germline ends. The CDR3 totals 12 residues. From germline, CDR1 is MNHNY and CDR2 SVGAGI (reference sequence).